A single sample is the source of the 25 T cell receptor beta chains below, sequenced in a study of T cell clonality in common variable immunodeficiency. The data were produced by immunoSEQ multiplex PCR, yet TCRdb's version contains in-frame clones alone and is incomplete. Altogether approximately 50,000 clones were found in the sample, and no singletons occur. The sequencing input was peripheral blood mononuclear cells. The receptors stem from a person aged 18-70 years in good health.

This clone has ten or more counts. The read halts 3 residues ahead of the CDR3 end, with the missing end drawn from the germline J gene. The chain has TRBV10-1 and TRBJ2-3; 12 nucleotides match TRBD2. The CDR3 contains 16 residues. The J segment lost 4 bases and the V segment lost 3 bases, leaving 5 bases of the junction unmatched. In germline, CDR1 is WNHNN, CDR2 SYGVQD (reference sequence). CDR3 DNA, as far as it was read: TGCGCCAGCAGTGATGCTAGCGGGGGGGCCCCAGATACG. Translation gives CASSDASGGAPDT. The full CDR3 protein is CASSDASGGAPDTQYF.

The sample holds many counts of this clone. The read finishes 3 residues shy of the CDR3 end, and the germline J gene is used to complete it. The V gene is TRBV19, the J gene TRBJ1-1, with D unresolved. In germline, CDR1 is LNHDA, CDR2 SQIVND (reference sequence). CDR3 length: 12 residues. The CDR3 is CASSRGRRGAFF. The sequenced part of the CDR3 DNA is TGTGCCAGTAGCCGGGGAAGGCGAGGA.

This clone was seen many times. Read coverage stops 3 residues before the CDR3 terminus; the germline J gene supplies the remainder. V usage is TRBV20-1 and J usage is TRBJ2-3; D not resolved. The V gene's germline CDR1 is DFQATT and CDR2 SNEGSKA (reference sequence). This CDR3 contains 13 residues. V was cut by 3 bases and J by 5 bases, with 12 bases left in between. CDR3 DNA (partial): TGCAGTGCTAGGTTACAAACGGGAGATACG. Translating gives CSARLQTGDT. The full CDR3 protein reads CSARLQTGDTQYF.

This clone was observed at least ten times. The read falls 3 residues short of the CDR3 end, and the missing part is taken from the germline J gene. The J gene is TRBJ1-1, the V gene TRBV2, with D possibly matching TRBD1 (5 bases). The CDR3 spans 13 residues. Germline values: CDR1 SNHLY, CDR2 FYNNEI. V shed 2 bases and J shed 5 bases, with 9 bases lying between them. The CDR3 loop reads CASSEQGRTEAFF. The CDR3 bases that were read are TGTGCCAGCAGTGAACAGGGAAGAACTGAA. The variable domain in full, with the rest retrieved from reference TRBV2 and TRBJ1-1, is EPEVTQTPSHQVTQMGQEVILRCVPISNHLYFYWYRQILGQKVEFLVSFYNNEISEKSEIFDDQFSVERPDGSNFTLKIRSTKLEDSAMYFCASSEQGRTEAFFGQGTRLTVV.

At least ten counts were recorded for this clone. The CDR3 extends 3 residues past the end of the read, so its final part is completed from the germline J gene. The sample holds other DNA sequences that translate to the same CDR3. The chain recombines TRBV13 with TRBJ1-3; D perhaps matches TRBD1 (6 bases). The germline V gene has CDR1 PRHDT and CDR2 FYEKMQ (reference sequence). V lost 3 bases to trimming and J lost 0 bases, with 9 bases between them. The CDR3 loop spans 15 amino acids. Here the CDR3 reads CASSLDSGSGNTIYF. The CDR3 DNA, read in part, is TGTGCCAGCAGCTTGGACAGTGGCTCTGGAAACACC. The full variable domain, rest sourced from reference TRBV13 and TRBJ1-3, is AAGVIQSPRHLIKEKRETATLKCYPIPRHDTVYWYQQGPGQDPQFLISFYEKMQSDKGSIPDRFSAQQFSDYHSELNMSSLELGDSALYFCASSLDSGSGNTIYFGEGSWLTVV.

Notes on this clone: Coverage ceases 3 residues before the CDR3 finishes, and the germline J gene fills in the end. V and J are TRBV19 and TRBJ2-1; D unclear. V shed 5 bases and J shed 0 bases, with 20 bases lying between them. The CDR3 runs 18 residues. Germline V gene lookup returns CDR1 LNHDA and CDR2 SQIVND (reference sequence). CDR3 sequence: CASSAAHGAMGSYNEQFF. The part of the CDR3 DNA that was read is TGTGCCAGTAGTGCAGCGCATGGAGCAATGGGCTCCTACAATGAG. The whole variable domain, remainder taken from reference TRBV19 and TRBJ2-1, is DGGITQSPKYLFRKEGQNVTLSCEQNLNHDAMYWYRQDPGQGLRLIYYSQIVNDFQKGDIAEGYSVSREKKESFPLTVTSAQKNPTAFYLCASSAAHGAMGSYNEQFFGPGTRLTVL.

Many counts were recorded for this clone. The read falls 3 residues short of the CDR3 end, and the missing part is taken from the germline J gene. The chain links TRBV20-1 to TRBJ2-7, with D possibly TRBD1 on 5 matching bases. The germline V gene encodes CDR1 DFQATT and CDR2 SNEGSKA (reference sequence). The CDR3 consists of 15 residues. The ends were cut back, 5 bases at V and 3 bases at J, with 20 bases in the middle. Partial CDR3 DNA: TGCAGTGCTTCCCGACAGTCCGGAGCTAGCTACGAG. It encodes CSASRQSGASYE. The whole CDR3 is CSASRQSGASYEQYF.

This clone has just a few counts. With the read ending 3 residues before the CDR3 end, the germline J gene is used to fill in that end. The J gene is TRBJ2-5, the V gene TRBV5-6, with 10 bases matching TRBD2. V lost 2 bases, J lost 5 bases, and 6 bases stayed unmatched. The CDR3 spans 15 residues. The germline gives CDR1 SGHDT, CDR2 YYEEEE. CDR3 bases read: TGTGCCAGCAGCTTAGCCCTAGCGGGGGCTGAGACC. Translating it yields CASSLALAGAET. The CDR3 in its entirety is CASSLALAGAETQYF.

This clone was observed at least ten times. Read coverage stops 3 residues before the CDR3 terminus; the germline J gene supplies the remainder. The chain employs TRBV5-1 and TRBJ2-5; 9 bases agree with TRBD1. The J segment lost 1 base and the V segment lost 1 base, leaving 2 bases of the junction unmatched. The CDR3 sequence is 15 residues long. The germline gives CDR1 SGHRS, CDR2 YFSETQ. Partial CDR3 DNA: TGCGCCAGCAGCTTGCTGGGACAGGGCCAAGAGACC. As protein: CASSLLGQGQET. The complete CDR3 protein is CASSLLGQGQETQYF.

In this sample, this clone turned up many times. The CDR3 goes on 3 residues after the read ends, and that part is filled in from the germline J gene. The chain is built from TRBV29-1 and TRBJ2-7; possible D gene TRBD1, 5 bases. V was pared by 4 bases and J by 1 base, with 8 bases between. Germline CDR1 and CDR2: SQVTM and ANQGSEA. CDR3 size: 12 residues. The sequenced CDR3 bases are TGCAGCGTTGCCCAGGGATCCTACGAG. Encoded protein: CSVAQGSYE. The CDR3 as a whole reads CSVAQGSYEQYF.

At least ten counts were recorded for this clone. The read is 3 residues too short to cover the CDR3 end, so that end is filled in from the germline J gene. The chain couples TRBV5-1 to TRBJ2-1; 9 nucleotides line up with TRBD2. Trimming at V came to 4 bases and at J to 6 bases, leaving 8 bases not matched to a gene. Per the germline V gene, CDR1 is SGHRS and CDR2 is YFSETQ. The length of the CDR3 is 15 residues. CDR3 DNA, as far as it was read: TGCGCCAGCAGCCCTCTAGCGGGGTCTATCAATGAG. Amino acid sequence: CASSPLAGSINE. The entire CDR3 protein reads CASSPLAGSINEQFF.

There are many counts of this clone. CDR3 sequence reads: CASSQDKVRGAFF. CDR3 DNA (partial): TGCGCCAGCAGCCAAGATAAGGTCAGAGGA. The V and J genes are TRBV4-1 and TRBJ1-1, with D unresolved. The observed sequence ends 3 residues before the CDR3 terminus, with the missing tail filled in from the germline J gene. The CDR3 consists of 13 residues. Germline V gene lookup returns CDR1 MGHRA and CDR2 YSYEKL.

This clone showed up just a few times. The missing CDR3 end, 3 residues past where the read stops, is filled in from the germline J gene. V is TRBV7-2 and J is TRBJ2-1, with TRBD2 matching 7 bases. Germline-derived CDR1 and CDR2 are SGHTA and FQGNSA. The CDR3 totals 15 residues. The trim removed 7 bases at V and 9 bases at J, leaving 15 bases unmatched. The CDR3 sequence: CASNSAGGSQAEQFF. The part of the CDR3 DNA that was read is TGTGCCAGCAACTCCGCTGGCGGGAGTCAGGCTGAG.

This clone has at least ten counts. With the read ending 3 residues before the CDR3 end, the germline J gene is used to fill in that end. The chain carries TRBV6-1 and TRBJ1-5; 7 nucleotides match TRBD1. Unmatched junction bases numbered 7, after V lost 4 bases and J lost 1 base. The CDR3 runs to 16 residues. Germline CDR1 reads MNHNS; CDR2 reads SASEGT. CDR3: CASSGDRIMSNQPQHF. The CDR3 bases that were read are TGTGCCAGCAGTGGGGACAGAATCATGAGCAATCAGCCC.

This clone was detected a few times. CDR3 DNA, as far as it was read: TGTGCCAGCTCACCGCTCCAGACAGAATCTTCTGGAAACACC. The encoded protein is CASSPLQTESSGNT. The whole CDR3 is CASSPLQTESSGNTIYF. The chain recombines TRBV18 with TRBJ1-3; perhaps TRBD1 as D (5 bases). The read halts 3 residues ahead of the CDR3 end, with the missing end drawn from the germline J gene. Germline CDR1 is KGHSH and CDR2 is LQKENI. This CDR3 region has 17 residues. The V gene lost 3 bases and the J gene lost 1 base, with 16 bases spanning the gap.

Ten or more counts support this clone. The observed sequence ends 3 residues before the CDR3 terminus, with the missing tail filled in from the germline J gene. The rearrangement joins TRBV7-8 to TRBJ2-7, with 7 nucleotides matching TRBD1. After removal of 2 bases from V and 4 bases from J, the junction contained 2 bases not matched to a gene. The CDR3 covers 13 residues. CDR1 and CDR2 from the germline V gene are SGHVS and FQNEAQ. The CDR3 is CASSLTRGYEQYF. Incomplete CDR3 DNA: TGTGCCAGCAGCTTAACCAGGGGGTACGAG.

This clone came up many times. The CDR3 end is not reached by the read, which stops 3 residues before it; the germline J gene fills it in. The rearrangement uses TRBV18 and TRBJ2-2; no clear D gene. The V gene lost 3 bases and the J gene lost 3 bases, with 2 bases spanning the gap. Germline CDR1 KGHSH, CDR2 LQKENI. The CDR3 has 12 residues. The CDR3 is CASSPDTGELFF. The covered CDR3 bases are TGTGCCAGCTCACCCGACACCGGGGAG.

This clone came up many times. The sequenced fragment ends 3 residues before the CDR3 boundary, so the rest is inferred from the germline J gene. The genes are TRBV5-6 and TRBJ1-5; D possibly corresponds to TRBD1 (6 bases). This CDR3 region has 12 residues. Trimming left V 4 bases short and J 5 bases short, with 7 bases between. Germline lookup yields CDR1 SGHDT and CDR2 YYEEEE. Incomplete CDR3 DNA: TGTGCCAGCAGCAACAGGGATCAGCCC. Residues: CASSNRDQP. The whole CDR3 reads CASSNRDQPQHF.

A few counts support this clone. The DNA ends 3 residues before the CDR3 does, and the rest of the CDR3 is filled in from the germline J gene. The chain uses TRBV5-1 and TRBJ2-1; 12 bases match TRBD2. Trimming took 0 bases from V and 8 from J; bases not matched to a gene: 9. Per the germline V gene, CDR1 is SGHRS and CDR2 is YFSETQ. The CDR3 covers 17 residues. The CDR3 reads CASSLAASGGARYEQFF. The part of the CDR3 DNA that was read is TGCGCCAGCAGCTTGGCGGCTAGCGGGGGGGCTCGCTATGAG.

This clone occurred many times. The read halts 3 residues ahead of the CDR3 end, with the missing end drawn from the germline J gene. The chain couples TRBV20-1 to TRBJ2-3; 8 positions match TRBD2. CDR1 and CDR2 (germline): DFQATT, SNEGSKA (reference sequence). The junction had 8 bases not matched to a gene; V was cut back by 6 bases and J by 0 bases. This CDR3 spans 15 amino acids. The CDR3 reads CSAALSGVSTDTQYF. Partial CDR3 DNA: TGCAGTGCCGCACTTAGCGGGGTCAGCACAGATACG.

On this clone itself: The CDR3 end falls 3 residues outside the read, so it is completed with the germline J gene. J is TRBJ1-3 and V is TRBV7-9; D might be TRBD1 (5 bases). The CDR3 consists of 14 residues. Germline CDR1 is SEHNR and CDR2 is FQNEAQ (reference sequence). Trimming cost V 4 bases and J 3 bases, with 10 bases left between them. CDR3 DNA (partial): TGTGCCAGCAGCTCGGGGGGGAGTGGAAACACC. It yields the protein CASSSGGSGNT. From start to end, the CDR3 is CASSSGGSGNTIYF.

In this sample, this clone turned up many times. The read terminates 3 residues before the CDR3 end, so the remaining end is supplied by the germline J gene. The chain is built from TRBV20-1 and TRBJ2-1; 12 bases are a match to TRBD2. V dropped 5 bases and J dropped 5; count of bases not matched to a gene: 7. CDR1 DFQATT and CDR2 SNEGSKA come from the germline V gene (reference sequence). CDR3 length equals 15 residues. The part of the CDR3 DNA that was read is TGCAGTGCTCGCCGAACTAGCGGGGGGAACAATGAG. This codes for CSARRTSGGNNE. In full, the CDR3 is CSARRTSGGNNEQFF.

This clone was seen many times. The CDR3 sequence is CAWTFRSGQETQYF. The covered CDR3 bases are TGTGCCTGGACCTTCCGGTCGGGTCAAGAGACC. This chain links TRBV30 with TRBJ2-5; no reliable D call. The read comes to an end 3 residues before the CDR3 does, leaving the germline J gene to fill in the end. The germline gives CDR1 GTSNPN, CDR2 SVGIG (reference sequence). This CDR3 comprises 14 residues. V dropped 4 bases and J dropped 2 bases, with 14 bases sitting between them.

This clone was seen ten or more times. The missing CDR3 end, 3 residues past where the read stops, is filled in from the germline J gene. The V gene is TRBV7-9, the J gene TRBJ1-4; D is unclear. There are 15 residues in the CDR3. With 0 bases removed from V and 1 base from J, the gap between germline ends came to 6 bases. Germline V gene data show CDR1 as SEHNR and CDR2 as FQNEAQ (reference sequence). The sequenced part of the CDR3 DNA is TGTGCCAGCAGCTTAGCCCGGGGAACTAATGAAAAA. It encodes CASSLARGTNEK. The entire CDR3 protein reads CASSLARGTNEKLFF.

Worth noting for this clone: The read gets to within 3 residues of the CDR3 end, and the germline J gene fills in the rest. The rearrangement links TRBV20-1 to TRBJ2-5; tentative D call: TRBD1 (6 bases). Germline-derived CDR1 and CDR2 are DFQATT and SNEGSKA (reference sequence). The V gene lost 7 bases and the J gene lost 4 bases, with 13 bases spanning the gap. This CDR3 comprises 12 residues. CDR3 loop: CSGLGAGETQYF. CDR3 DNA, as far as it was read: TGCAGTGGTCTGGGGGCCGGAGAGACC.